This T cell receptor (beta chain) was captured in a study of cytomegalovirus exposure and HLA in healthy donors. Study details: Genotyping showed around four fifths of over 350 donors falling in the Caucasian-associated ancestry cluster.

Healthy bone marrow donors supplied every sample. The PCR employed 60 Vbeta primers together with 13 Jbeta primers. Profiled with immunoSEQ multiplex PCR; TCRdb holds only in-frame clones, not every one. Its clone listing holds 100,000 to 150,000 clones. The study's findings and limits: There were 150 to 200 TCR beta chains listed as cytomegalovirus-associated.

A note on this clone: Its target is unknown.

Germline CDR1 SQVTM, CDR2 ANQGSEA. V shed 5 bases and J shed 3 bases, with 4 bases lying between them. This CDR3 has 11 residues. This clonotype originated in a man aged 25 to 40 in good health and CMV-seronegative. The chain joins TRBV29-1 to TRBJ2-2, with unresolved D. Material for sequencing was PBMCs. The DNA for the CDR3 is TGCAGCGTTCGGGACACCGGGGAGCTGTTTTTT. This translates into CSVRDTGELFF.